Listed below are T cell receptor beta chains from one sample, sequenced in a study of shared clonotypes between healthy human individuals. Some clones are missing from TCRdb's copy, which holds only in-frame ones; the method was immunoSEQ multiplex PCR. The sample carries 950,000 to 1,300,000 clones, about 74% recorded once. Sequencing input: memory CD4+ T cells sorted from blood. The receptors here all came from a man aged 18 to 30 in good health. Each CDR3 is given without its conserved first and last residue. A D gene is named only where the DNA matches it firmly.

J,length,V,D,CDR3
TRBJ2-3,18,TRBV5-4,TRBD1,ASSPGFRDRLRPDTDTQY
TRBJ1-1,11,TRBV10-3,-,AIRTGQRTEAF
TRBJ1-1,14,TRBV5-1,TRBD1,ASSGNQGAVYTEAF
TRBJ1-1,12,TRBV5-5,TRBD1,ASNPTGGNTEAF
TRBJ2-1,10,TRBV29-1,TRBD2,SVEERAGGQF
TRBJ2-3,14,TRBV30,TRBD2,AWSVGLASSTDTQY
TRBJ2-2,15,TRBV7-2,-,ASSSRTDWVVTGELF
TRBJ2-3,14,TRBV19,TRBD2,ASTTSGRVLADTQY
TRBJ2-7,12,TRBV5-5,-,ASSRTAGNYEQY
TRBJ2-3,11,TRBV2,-,ASSEEGTDTQY
TRBJ1-4,13,TRBV10-2,TRBD1,ASSERDRGREKLF
TRBJ2-1,9,TRBV30,-,AWSVRDEQF
TRBJ2-5,11,TRBV27,TRBD2,ASTGGGRETQY
TRBJ2-5,11,TRBV7-2,-,ASEKGGRGTQY
TRBJ2-3,14,TRBV19,TRBD2,ATRGTSGYGTDTQY
TRBJ2-7,12,TRBV10-2,-,ASRRDPVRNEQY
TRBJ1-1,12,TRBV4-1,TRBD1,ASSQPQGAGEAF
TRBJ2-6,12,TRBV2,-,ARSPGAGANVLT
TRBJ2-5,19,TRBV7-7,-,ASSLIYVRPDIFRHQETQY
TRBJ2-1,13,TRBV10-3,TRBD2,AIRKAGNFYNEQF
TRBJ1-5,13,TRBV2,-,ASSASGYSNQPQH
TRBJ1-5,13,TRBV6-5,TRBD1,ASSRDREAGQPQH
TRBJ2-1,13,TRBV5-1,-,ASSLEASAYNEQF
TRBJ1-2,11,TRBV7-2,-,ASSSMGLYGYT
TRBJ2-1,11,TRBV30,-,AWSSDFQHEQF
TRBJ1-4,12,TRBV6-5,TRBD1,ASSGQGAGEKLF
TRBJ2-7,14,TRBV2,-,ASSGLMAGRIYEQY
TRBJ2-3,13,TRBV6-5,-,ASSLGPGAWDTQY
TRBJ1-6,13,TRBV5-4,-,ASSLGAENNSPLH
TRBJ2-7,11,TRBV30,-,AWSVGNRNEQY
TRBJ1-2,11,TRBV30,-,AWSPHTNYGYT
TRBJ2-3,15,TRBV2,TRBD1,ASSGGAGTGLTDTQY
TRBJ2-6,15,TRBV5-1,TRBD1,ASSVGQGRSGANVLT
TRBJ2-5,11,TRBV9,TRBD1,ASSAGQGETQY
TRBJ2-3,13,TRBV6-1,TRBD1,ASRAGTGWPDTQY
TRBJ2-7,13,TRBV7-6,TRBD2,ASSLSSGTSYEQY
TRBJ2-7,13,TRBV2,TRBD2,ASSNVAGGRYEQY
TRBJ2-3,13,TRBV7-9,TRBD2,ASSLKSGAADTQY
TRBJ2-7,13,TRBV19,-,ASRTKKTPRNEQY
TRBJ2-2,10,TRBV7-3,-,ASSPNGGELF
TRBJ2-7,19,TRBV4-2,TRBD2,ASSQEVPSPHMAGGAYEQY
TRBJ1-2,12,TRBV2,TRBD1,ASGSSGGTNGYT
TRBJ1-1,12,TRBV7-8,-,ASSLAGDYTEAF
TRBJ2-7,12,TRBV30,-,AWSVGGTAYEQY
TRBJ2-1,12,TRBV6-5,TRBD2,ASTRLAGENEQF
TRBJ2-1,13,TRBV29-1,TRBD2,SVRLAGGNYNEQF
TRBJ2-7,11,TRBV18,-,ASSPLTSYEQY
TRBJ2-1,13,TRBV4-1,-,ASSQVPAPYNEQF
TRBJ2-3,13,TRBV10-3,TRBD1,AISEDRAGTDTQY
TRBJ1-5,11,TRBV12-5,-,ASGLGSNQPQH
TRBJ1-5,16,TRBV10-2,-,ASSEMGGTHTSNQPQH
TRBJ2-7,13,TRBV12-5,TRBD1,ASGLVGQGRNEQY
TRBJ1-6,10,TRBV5-6,-,ASSFKNSPLH
TRBJ2-3,12,TRBV7-2,TRBD1,ASSSGQPTDTQY
TRBJ1-6,15,TRBV4-1,TRBD1,ASSQETGGTGNSPLH
TRBJ2-3,8,TRBV20-1,-,SARTDTQY
TRBJ2-2,12,TRBV9,TRBD1,ASSPRQGAGELF
TRBJ2-4,13,TRBV2,-,ASSEAPTPKNIQY
TRBJ2-2,12,TRBV7-9,-,ASSSAKRTGELF
TRBJ1-2,10,TRBV6-5,-,ASGGNDYGYT